The 16 T cell receptor beta chains listed next were all sequenced from one sample in a study of vaccination and CD4 T cells after COVID-19. These receptors lack a known antigen. As for treatment: approximately 11-day PBMC culture with coronavirus spike peptide pools or control peptides (ViraFEST assay). With the Oncomine TCR Beta short-read assay, DNA from cultured CD4+ T cells was sequenced. TCRdb passed the PCR reads through MiXCR, listing each CDR3 protein once. The sample consists of roughly 4,700 distinct CDR3 sequences, more than 65% of them appearing once. The source material was CD4+ T cells from blood, cultured in vitro. The receptor set was obtained from a human donor who had recovered from COVID-19.

The V call is TRBV20-1, the J call TRBJ2-7, with 7 bases matching TRBD1. The ends lost 5 bases at V and 4 bases at J; junction bases unmatched: 8. Per the germline V gene, CDR1 is DFQATT and CDR2 is SNEGSKA (reference sequence). The CDR3 contains 13 residues. The CDR3 reads CSAWTGSRYEQYF. In DNA form, the CDR3 reads TGCAGTGCTTGGACAGGAAGCAGATACGAGCAGTACTTC.

The chain employs TRBV20-1 and TRBJ2-1; D is perhaps TRBD2 (5 bases). The V gene's germline CDR1 is DFQATT and CDR2 SNEGSKA (reference sequence). V lost 0 bases and J 7 bases, leaving 10 bases between the germline ends. The CDR3 runs 13 residues. In nucleotides, the CDR3 is TGCAGTGCTAGAGAACCTAGCTTTAATGAGCAGTTCTTC. Translating it yields CSAREPSFNEQFF.

This sequence joins TRBV20-1 and TRBJ1-2; D ambiguous. Looked up from germline, CDR1 is DFQATT and CDR2 is SNEGSKA (reference sequence). This CDR3 is 12 amino acids long. With 6 bases removed from V and 4 bases from J, the gap between germline ends came to 12 bases. The CDR3 nucleotides read TGCAGTGCGACCTCGGAGGGCTATGGCTACACCTTC. Protein: CSATSEGYGYTF.

The rearrangement joins TRBV24-1 to TRBJ2-2; 7 bases map to TRBD1. The length of the CDR3 is 15 residues. Germline loops: CDR1 KGHDR, CDR2 SFDVKD. V lost 9 bases to trimming and J lost 2 bases; unmatched junction nucleotides: 8. In DNA, the CDR3 is TGTGCCACCGGACCGGGACAGTTTAACACCGGGGAGCTGTTTTTT. Its translation is CATGPGQFNTGELFF.

This clonotype has just one count. The CDR3, as DNA: TGCAGTGCTAGAGATGCCCAGGGCTATGGCTACACCTTC. Translating it yields CSARDAQGYGYTF. The rearrangement uses TRBV20-1 and TRBJ1-2; possible D gene TRBD1, 5 bases. The germline V gene encodes CDR1 DFQATT and CDR2 SNEGSKA (reference sequence). V was cut by 0 bases and J by 4 bases, with 9 bases left in between. The CDR3 is made up of 13 amino acids.

This rearrangement joins TRBV20-1 to TRBJ2-3, with 7 bases aligning to TRBD1. This CDR3 is 14 amino acids long. V lost 6 bases to trimming and J lost 0 bases; unmatched junction nucleotides: 6. Germline loops: CDR1 DFQATT, CDR2 SNEGSKA (reference sequence). The DNA of the CDR3 is TGCAGTGCGCCAGGGACAGACAGCACAGATACGCAGTATTTT. Translating it yields CSAPGTDSTDTQYF.

The rearrangement links TRBV6-1 to TRBJ1-1; 7 bases are a match to TRBD1. CDR1 is MNHNS and CDR2 is SASEGT in the germline V gene. V was clipped by 6 bases and J by 1 base; unmatched bases: 17. The CDR3 runs 18 residues. CDR3 nucleotides: TGTGCCAGCAGCCACAGACAAGACTCGGGACAGAAGAACACTGAAGCTTTCTTT. It translates to CASSHRQDSGQKNTEAFF.

V usage is TRBV6-1 and J usage is TRBJ2-7; 7 bases map to TRBD1. The CDR3 covers 14 residues. Per the germline V gene, CDR1 is MNHNS and CDR2 is SASEGT. V lost 7 bases to trimming and J lost 6 bases; unmatched junction nucleotides: 12. Here the CDR3 reads CASTQTGSPTEQYF. The CDR3 DNA reads TGTGCCAGCACCCAGACAGGGTCTCCCACCGAGCAGTACTTC.

This clonotype was detected only once. The rearrangement links TRBV20-1 to TRBJ2-5; D is perhaps TRBD1 or TRBD2 (6 bases each). The CDR3 sequence is 15 residues long. The V and J ends lost 0 bases and 2 bases respectively, with 13 bases between them. Germline assignment: CDR1 DFQATT and CDR2 SNEGSKA (reference sequence). This CDR3 is CSARDQGGLQETQYF. The DNA for the CDR3 is TGCAGTGCTAGAGACCAAGGGGGGTTGCAAGAGACCCAGTACTTC.

This clonotype was seen a few times. This rearrangement joins TRBV15 to TRBJ2-3, with D possibly being TRBD1 or TRBD2 (6 bases each). With 2 bases removed from V and 3 bases from J, the gap between germline ends came to 15 bases. Germline V gene data show CDR1 as LNHNV and CDR2 as YYDKDF (reference sequence). The CDR3 consists of 16 residues. CDR3 region: CATSRRRGADTDTQYF. CDR3 in DNA: TGTGCCACCAGCAGACGTAGGGGGGCAGATACAGATACGCAGTATTTT.

The gene calls are TRBV24-1 and TRBJ2-5; 7 positions match TRBD2. The V gene end was trimmed by 0 bases and the J gene end by 1 base; junction bases not matched to a gene: 4. CDR1 KGHDR and CDR2 SFDVKD come from the germline V gene. The CDR3 covers 16 residues. CDR3 sequence reads: CATSDLLGRGQETQYF. CDR3 nucleotide sequence: TGTGCCACCAGTGATTTGCTAGGGAGGGGCCAAGAGACCCAGTACTTC.

The rearrangement links TRBV11-2 to TRBJ2-1, with 10 bases that match TRBD1. The junction had 1 base not matched to a gene; V was cut back by 4 bases and J by 1 base. Germline V gene sequence: CDR1 SGHAT, CDR2 FQNNGV. This CDR3 contains 15 residues. In DNA form, the CDR3 reads TGTGCCAGCAGCTGGGACAGGGGTTCCTACAATGAGCAGTTCTTC. It encodes CASSWDRGSYNEQFF.

The J gene is TRBJ2-5, the V gene TRBV2; D may be TRBD1 (5 bases). The germline V gene encodes CDR1 SNHLY and CDR2 FYNNEI. V lost 4 bases and J 5 bases, leaving 11 bases between the germline ends. The CDR3 length is 13 residues. CDR3 sequence reads: CASSVEYRETQYF. The DNA for the CDR3 is TGTGCCAGCAGTGTTGAGTACAGGGAGACCCAGTACTTC.

V and J are TRBV7-2 and TRBJ2-7; possibly TRBD2 for D (6 bases). The J call is doubtful: the DNA matches TRBJ2-1 better. CDR1 is SGHTA, CDR2 FQGNSA, per germline. The CDR3 consists of 15 residues. CDR3 bases: TGTGCCAGCAGCTTTCTATCGGGAGCTGCCAATGAGCAGTTCTTC. Its translation: CASSFLSGAANEQFF.

The rearrangement uses TRBV20-1 and TRBJ1-2; D is unclear. CDR3 length: 12 amino acids. V lost 2 bases and J 3 bases, leaving 7 bases between the germline ends. Looked up from germline, CDR1 is DFQATT and CDR2 is SNEGSKA (reference sequence). Here the CDR3 DNA reads TGCAGTGCTAGAAGGCAGGACTATGGCTACACCTTC. Translation: CSARRQDYGYTF.

The V gene is TRBV25-1, the J gene TRBJ1-1; weak D call: TRBD1 (6 bases). CDR1 is MGHDK, CDR2 SYGVNS, per germline. CDR3 length equals 15 residues. The V gene lost 0 bases and the J gene lost 4 bases, with 12 bases spanning the gap. The CDR3 DNA reads TGTGCCAGCAGTGAATATAAGGGGGTCGGCACTGAAGCTTTCTTT. Amino acids: CASSEYKGVGTEAFF.